This record concerns one T cell receptor (beta chain) sequence. The repertoire was sequenced with immunoSEQ multiplex PCR; TCRdb's copy has only in-frame clones and lacks some. The data show over 400,000 clones, over 75% seen once. The sample comes from a study of shared clonotypes between healthy human individuals. Germline CDR1 reads SGHRS; CDR2 reads YFSETQ. The length of the CDR3 is 14 residues. Deletions cut 4 bases from V and 5 bases from J, with 15 bases between. Genomic DNA of unsorted samples came from 90 million to 95 million PBMCs. The specimen was PBMCs. The chain couples TRBV5-1 to TRBJ1-1; D unclear. This TCR was sampled from a woman in her thirties or forties in good health. Some clones in this sample may be carry-over from other donors' samples. The CDR3 protein is CASSPWASRTEAFF. As DNA, the CDR3 is TGCGCCAGCAGCCCCTGGGCCAGCCGTACTGAAGCTTTCTTT.